The T cell receptor (beta chain) described here comes from a study of CD8 T cells in ankylosing spondylitis. This clonotype was seen only a few times. A clone one base away is much larger, so this may be a read error. TCRdb processed the 5' RACE reads anew with MiXCR; each CDR3 protein has one entry. This sample yields 200,000 to 300,000 distinct CDR3 sequences, of which about 10% are seen a single time; roughly 2.5% belongs to the top ten. The germline V gene encodes CDR1 DFQATT and CDR2 SNEGSKA (reference sequence). This CDR3 is 13 amino acids long. This TCR was sampled from a male donor with ankylosing spondylitis or in good health (not recorded which). The chain is built from TRBV20-1 and TRBJ2-3, with a possible D match to TRBD2 (6 bases). The sequencing sample was made of blood, either unsorted or a sorted T cell fraction (not recorded which). This CDR3 is CSASGSSTATQYF. CDR3 nucleotides: TGCAGTGCTAGCGGGAGTAGCACAGCTACGCAGTATTTT.